The source of this T cell receptor (beta chain) is a study of CD8 T cells in ankylosing spondylitis. TCRdb redid the calling of the 5' RACE reads with MiXCR, one entry per CDR3 protein. The data contain about 350,000 distinct CDR3 sequences, 20% to 25% of them seen just once; the ten biggest clones take up around 13%. The origin of this receptor is a male donor with ankylosing spondylitis or in good health (not recorded which). What was sequenced was blood, either unsorted or a sorted T cell fraction (not recorded which).

The CDR3 is CASSQDEGEQFF. The CDR3 DNA sequence: TGCGCCAGCAGCCAAGATGAAGGTGAGCAGTTCTTC. The V gene is TRBV4-1, the J gene TRBJ2-1; D unresolved. This CDR3 is built from 12 residues. CDR1 and CDR2 from the germline V gene are MGHRA and YSYEKL. V lost 0 bases and J lost 9, with 6 bases in between.